This TCR beta chain was recovered during a study of T cells in Graves' hyperthyroidism and ophthalmopathy. TCR beta CDR3 regions were amplified from RNA transcripts. The TCR CDR3 first-round RT-PCR relied on the HTBI primer set. Each CDR3 protein is one row after TCRdb ran MiXCR on the multiplex PCR reads. The sample carries 450,000 to 550,000 distinct CDR3 sequences, about 24% recorded once. V was pared by 6 bases and J by 1 base, with 9 bases between. CDR1 and CDR2 from the germline V gene are SNHLY and FYNNEI. CDR3 size: 13 residues. The chain is built from TRBV2 and TRBJ2-5; D gene uncertain. Sequenced: blood. This TCR came from a woman in her thirties with Graves' ophthalmopathy. The CDR3 region is CASSAISQETQYF. CDR3 in DNA: TGTGCCAGCAGCGCAATTTCCCAAGAGACCCAGTACTTC.